These T cell receptor beta chains were read from a single sample in a study of vaccination effects on CD4 cells after COVID-19. What these receptors recognize is not known. Sequencing used immunoSEQ multiplex PCR; TCRdb keeps in-frame clones, though not all of them. Among 65,000 to 90,000 clones listed, roughly 74% were seen once. Sample: CD4+ T cells from PBMCs cultured with HCoV-NL63 spike peptides, taken before COVID-19 vaccination. Source of these receptors: a human donor who received a COVID-19 vaccine. CDR3s include the opening cysteine and the closing phenylalanine or tryptophan. The D gene is left open where the match is weak. Clone size is given for some rows only: seen once, a few or many times, or a class if the clone is expanded.

NA	NA	16	TRBV6-2/TRBV6-3	TRBJ2-3	CASSYSGFGYTDTQYF	TGTGCCAGCAGTTACTCGGGATTCGGGTACACAGATACGCAGTATTTT
NA	TRBD1	14	TRBV5-1	TRBJ2-5	CASTTGQGQETQYF	TGCGCCAGCACAACCGGACAGGGCCAAGAGACCCAGTACTTC
NA	NA	15	TRBV7-2	TRBJ1-5	CASSPDLNSNQPQHF	TGTGCCAGCAGCCCGGACCTAAATAGCAATCAGCCCCAGCATTTT
NA	TRBD2	16	TRBV11-2	TRBJ2-1	CASSPQGLAVYNEQFF	TGTGCCAGCAGCCCGCAGGGACTAGCGGTCTACAATGAGCAGTTCTTC
NA	NA	14	TRBV7-9	TRBJ2-6	CASSEESGANVLTF	TGTGCCAGCTCGGAGGAATCTGGGGCCAACGTCCTGACTTTC
NA	TRBD1	14	TRBV29-1	TRBJ1-2	CSVEGDRAYYGYTF	TGCAGCGTTGAAGGGGACAGGGCTTACTATGGCTACACCTTC
NA	NA	13	TRBV6-1	TRBJ1-5	CASRLNSNQPQHF	TGTGCCAGCAGACTCAATAGCAATCAGCCCCAGCATTTT
NA	NA	13	TRBV2	TRBJ2-5	CASRTDSEETQYF	TGTGCCAGCAGAACCGACTCGGAAGAGACCCAGTACTTC
NA	TRBD1	15	TRBV2	TRBJ2-5	CASTEQGATQETQYF	TGTGCCAGCACCGAACAGGGGGCGACCCAAGAGACCCAGTACTTC
NA	NA	11	TRBV28	TRBJ1-2	CASRLRHGYTF	TGTGCCAGCAGATTAAGGCATGGCTACACCTTC
NA	TRBD2	21	TRBV14	TRBJ2-6	CASSHLGGSSGRVSGANVLTF	TGTGCCAGCAGCCACCTGGGCGGTTCTAGCGGGCGTGTCTCTGGGGCCAACGTCCTGACTTTC
NA	NA	14	TRBV30	TRBJ1-5	CAFTIASSNQPQHF	TGTGCCTTTACGATCGCCAGCTCAAATCAGCCCCAGCATTTT
NA	NA	15	TRBV2	TRBJ1-6	CASSEVQARNSPLHF	TGTGCCAGCAGTGAGGTTCAGGCGAGGAATTCACCCCTCCACTTT
NA	NA	12	TRBV29-1	TRBJ2-2	CSVGGNTGELFF	TGCAGCGTAGGGGGGAACACCGGGGAGCTGTTTTTT
NA	TRBD1	16	TRBV3-1/TRBV3-2	TRBJ1-2	CASSQDGGRGTYGYTF	TGTGCCAGCAGCCAAGACGGCGGCAGGGGGACCTATGGCTACACCTTC
NA	TRBD2	14	TRBV24-1	TRBJ2-2	CATERGLGTGELFF	TGTGCCACAGAGCGGGGGCTAGGGACCGGGGAGCTGTTTTTT
few	TRBD1	14	TRBV10-3	TRBJ1-2	CAISMTGGNYGYTF	TGTGCCATCAGTATGACAGGGGGTAACTATGGCTACACCTTC
NA	TRBD1	13	TRBV2	TRBJ2-5	CASGTGEGETQYF	TGTGCCAGCGGGACAGGGGAAGGGGAGACCCAGTACTTC
few	NA	16	TRBV4-1	TRBJ2-2	CASSQDGQARTGELFF	TGCGCCAGCAGCCAAGATGGGCAGGCTAGGACCGGGGAGCTGTTTTTT
NA	NA	13	TRBV5-1	TRBJ2-5	CASSRDSQETQYF	TGCGCCAGCAGCCGGGACTCACAAGAGACCCAGTACTTC
NA	TRBD1	17	TRBV4-3	TRBJ1-6	CASSRKTGYFENSPLHF	TGCGCCAGCAGCCGAAAGACAGGGTATTTCGAGAATTCACCCCTCCACTTT
NA	NA	16	TRBV5-5	TRBJ1-5	CASSLEGGTNNQPQHF	TGTGCCAGCAGCTTGGAGGGGGGCACTAATAATCAGCCCCAGCATTTT
NA	NA	11	TRBV29-1	TRBJ2-3	CSVGTADTQYF	TGCAGCGTTGGGACAGCAGATACGCAGTATTTT
NA	TRBD1	15	TRBV6-2/TRBV6-3	TRBJ1-4	CASSATGTGNEKLFF	TGTGCCAGCAGTGCGACCGGGACAGGAAATGAAAAACTGTTTTTT
NA	NA	13	TRBV30	TRBJ1-5	CAWSRAVGQPQHF	TGTGCCTGGAGTAGGGCAGTGGGACAGCCCCAGCATTTT
NA	NA	14	TRBV19	TRBJ1-3	CAGPTTVSGNTIYF	TGTGCCGGACCCACGACAGTCTCTGGAAACACCATATATTTT
NA	TRBD1	16	TRBV18	TRBJ2-3	CASSPSRQGNTDTQYF	TGTGCCAGCTCACCAAGTCGACAGGGCAACACAGATACGCAGTATTTT
NA	TRBD1	15	TRBV28	TRBJ1-5	CASSPSRQGFQPQHF	TGTGCCAGCAGTCCGAGTAGACAGGGTTTTCAGCCCCAGCATTTT
NA	NA	15	TRBV6-2/TRBV6-3	TRBJ1-4	CASSYSGGTNEKLFF	TGTGCCAGCAGTTACTCTGGAGGGACTAATGAAAAACTGTTTTTT
NA	TRBD2	17	TRBV3-1/TRBV3-2	TRBJ2-2	CASSLPGLAGRPGELFF	TGTGCCAGCAGCCTACCGGGACTAGCGGGGAGGCCCGGGGAGCTGTTTTTT
NA	TRBD1	13	TRBV10-3	TRBJ2-1	CASLRDRESRQFF	TGTGCCAGCCTCCGGGACAGAGAAAGTAGGCAGTTCTTC
NA	NA	15	TRBV4-2	TRBJ1-3	CASSQGSLSGNTIYF	TGTGCCAGCAGCCAGGGGTCTCTCTCTGGAAACACCATATATTTT
NA	NA	15	TRBV4-1	TRBJ1-2	CASSQSRGEAYGYTF	TGCGCCAGCAGCCAGTCCAGGGGAGAGGCCTATGGCTACACCTTC
NA	NA	13	TRBV3-1/TRBV3-2	TRBJ1-2	CASSQGRIYGYTF	TGTGCCAGCAGCCAAGGCCGGATCTATGGCTACACCTTC
NA	NA	15	TRBV7-2	TRBJ2-5	CASRASTGNQETQYF	TGTGCCAGCAGGGCGAGTACGGGGAACCAAGAGACCCAGTACTTC
few	TRBD1	16	TRBV30	TRBJ1-2	CAWSAGTGRTNYGYTF	TGTGCCTGGAGTGCCGGGACAGGGAGAACTAACTATGGCTACACCTTC
NA	NA	15	TRBV5-1	TRBJ2-5	CASSIASQGQETQYF	TGCGCCAGCAGCATCGCTTCGCAGGGGCAAGAGACCCAGTACTTC
NA	TRBD1	14	TRBV19	TRBJ1-2	CASSMRGQLHGYTF	TGTGCCAGTAGTATGAGGGGGCAACTTCATGGCTACACCTTC
NA	NA	16	TRBV7-2	TRBJ2-5	CASSLGVGGQYETQYF	TGTGCCAGCAGCTTAGGCGTGGGGGGGCAATACGAGACCCAGTACTTC
few	TRBD1	16	TRBV6-1	TRBJ1-2	CASSETGGRGNYGYTF	TGTGCCAGCAGTGAAACGGGGGGCAGGGGGAACTATGGCTACACCTTC
few	TRBD1	14	TRBV6-5	TRBJ2-1	CASRKPGTDNEQFF	TGTGCCAGCAGGAAACCCGGGACAGACAATGAGCAGTTCTTC
NA	TRBD1	16	TRBV5-6	TRBJ1-5	CASSSGQSYSNQPQHF	TGTGCCAGCAGCTCGGGACAGTCTTATAGCAATCAGCCCCAGCATTTT
NA	NA	13	TRBV24-1	TRBJ1-1	CATSDARWTEAFF	TGTGCCACCAGTGATGCGCGCTGGACTGAAGCTTTCTTT
NA	NA	14	TRBV6-5	TRBJ2-3	CASRGRMEADTQYF	TGTGCCAGCCGGGGACGAATGGAGGCAGATACGCAGTATTTT